This T cell receptor (beta chain) appears in the sequencing data of a study of blood T cell repertoires in COVID-19. Study-wide context: Donors in the United States, Italy and Spain gave samples during acute or convalescent COVID-19. From T cells, B-cell-depleted T cells, or PBMCs came the material, which was cDNA or gDNA.

This table comes from immunoSEQ multiplex PCR, and its TCRdb copy is limited to in-frame clones, with some not included. The data show about 210,000 clones, around 85% seen once. This CDR3 region has 16 residues. The J segment lost 5 bases and the V segment lost 5 bases, leaving 7 bases of the junction unmatched. Germline CDR1 SGHTA, CDR2 FQGTGA. This clone appeared a single time. This chain joins TRBV7-3 and TRBJ2-5, with 14 bases that match TRBD2. Sample: peripheral blood. The sequence was collected from a woman aged 70-85 years with COVID-19, enrolled during active disease. Here the CDR3 reads CASSPGLAGGSETQYF. The CDR3 DNA is TGTGCCAGCAGCCCCGGACTAGCGGGGGGTTCTGAGACCCAGTACTTC.